What follows are 24 T cell receptor beta chains derived from one specimen sequenced in a study of cytomegalovirus exposure and HLA in healthy donors. It was with 60 Vbeta and 13 Jbeta primers that the PCR ran. Assay: immunoSEQ multiplex PCR; the TCRdb copy retains only in-frame clones and omits some. The data hold more than 35,000 clones, with over 60% observed a single time. The sample was PBMCs. These receptors originate from a man aged 35-49 years in good health and CMV-seronegative.

This clone was detected once. The rearrangement uses TRBV6-6 and TRBJ1-3; D unclear. V lost 7 bases and J lost 2, with 18 bases in between. The CDR3 runs to 16 residues. Per the germline V gene, CDR1 is MNHNY and CDR2 is SVGAGI (reference sequence). In DNA, the CDR3 is TGTGCCAGCACTGACGGGTCGTTGAGCGCTGGAAACACCATATATTTT. Protein product: CASTDGSLSAGNTIYF.

This chain links TRBV7-2 with TRBJ1-5; possibly TRBD1 for D (6 bases). The CDR3 has 14 amino acids. The V and J ends lost 1 base and 4 bases respectively, with 8 bases between them. CDR1 SGHTA and CDR2 FQGNSA come from the germline V gene. The CDR3 protein is CASSLGTANQPQHF. Here the CDR3 DNA reads TGTGCCAGCAGCTTAGGGACAGCTAATCAGCCCCAGCATTTT. The whole variable domain, filled in from reference TRBV7-2 and TRBJ1-5, reads GAGVSQSPSNKVTEKGKDVELRCDPISGHTALYWYRQSLGQGLEFLIYFQGNSAPDKSGLPSDRFSAERTGGSVSTLTIQRTQQEDSAVYLCASSLGTANQPQHFGDGTRLSIL.

This clone was counted a single time. The chain joins TRBV30 to TRBJ2-3; 12 positions match TRBD2. Germline V CDR1 and CDR2: GTSNPN, SVGIG (reference sequence). The CDR3 spans 16 residues. The ends lost 2 bases at V and 6 bases at J; junction bases unmatched: 9. The CDR3 nucleotides read TGTGCCTGGAGTCTCACTAGCGGGGGGTCAAGGGATACGCAGTATTTT. It specifies CAWSLTSGGSRDTQYF.

For the CDR3, the DNA is TGTGCCAGCAGCCCCTCTTATGCCGGGGAGCTGTTTTTT. The encoded protein is CASSPSYAGELFF. The chain employs TRBV14 and TRBJ2-2; D is uncertain. The germline V gene encodes CDR1 SGHDN and CDR2 FVKESK. The CDR3 runs 13 residues. The V gene lost 4 bases and the J gene lost 6 bases, with 9 bases spanning the gap.

There are a few counts of this clone. This rearrangement joins TRBV19 to TRBJ1-6; perhaps TRBD1 as D (5 bases). Trimming cost V 6 bases and J 6 bases, with 12 bases left between them. The CDR3 covers 14 residues. Germline CDR1 LNHDA, CDR2 SQIVND (reference sequence). The CDR3 DNA reads as TGTGCCAGTAGCAATACAGGTGGTAATTCACCCCTCCACTTT. Amino acids: CASSNTGGNSPLHF.

This clone was picked up a small number of times. The chain links TRBV2 to TRBJ1-6; a possible D gene is TRBD1 (5 bases). V lost 4 bases, J lost 9 bases, and 10 bases lay in between. The CDR3 runs 13 residues. The V gene's germline CDR1 is SNHLY and CDR2 FYNNEI. The CDR3 is CASSGRQFSPLHF. As DNA, the CDR3 is TGTGCCAGCAGTGGCAGACAGTTTTCACCCCTCCACTTT.

V and J are TRBV30 and TRBJ2-3; D gene ambiguous. From germline, CDR1 is GTSNPN and CDR2 SVGIG (reference sequence). Trimming stripped 0 bases from V and 5 bases from J, with 15 bases between. This CDR3 region has 15 residues. The CDR3 region is CAWSVRPLEIDTQYF. The CDR3 region has the DNA TGTGCCTGGAGTGTAAGGCCTCTAGAGATAGATACGCAGTATTTT.

The genes are TRBV4-2 and TRBJ2-3; perhaps TRBD2 as D (6 bases). The germline V and J ends were trimmed by 4 bases and 4 bases, with 18 bases remaining between them. The CDR3 extends over 16 amino acids. From germline, CDR1 is LGHNA and CDR2 YNFKEQ. CDR3 sequence (DNA): TGTGCCAGCAGCCTCTACCGGGACTTAGGGGCAGATACGCAGTATTTT. Its translation: CASSLYRDLGADTQYF.

The J gene is TRBJ1-2, the V gene TRBV5-1, with D maybe TRBD1 (6 bases). V was pared by 1 base and J by 2 bases, with 12 bases between. CDR3 length: 15 amino acids. Germline V gives CDR1 SGHRS, CDR2 YFSETQ. CDR3 protein: CASSLTRDTNYGYTF. CDR3 nucleotides: TGCGCCAGCAGCTTGACGAGGGACACCAACTATGGCTACACCTTC.

This rearrangement joins TRBV19 to TRBJ2-3; TRBD2 aligns across 12 bases. Germline V gene lookup returns CDR1 LNHDA and CDR2 SQIVND (reference sequence). This CDR3 contains 20 residues. The J segment lost 1 base and the V segment lost 4 bases, leaving 15 bases of the junction unmatched. The CDR3 loop reads CASSKDGLAGTLRGTDTQYF. In DNA form, the CDR3 reads TGTGCCAGTAGTAAGGACGGACTAGCGGGGACCCTCCGGGGCACAGATACGCAGTATTTT.

This chain connects TRBV28 to TRBJ1-6; 7 bases are a match to TRBD1. The CDR3 totals 14 residues. Germline CDR1 reads MDHEN; CDR2 reads SYDVKM. The V gene end was trimmed by 5 bases and the J gene end by 8 bases; junction bases not matched to a gene: 6. The DNA of the CDR3 is TGTGCCAGCAGTGGCCGGGACAGCGATTCACCCCTCCACTTT. Translation: CASSGRDSDSPLHF.

The sample holds one count of this clone. The chain employs TRBV4-2 and TRBJ2-1, with 7 bases identical to TRBD1. This CDR3 is built from 17 residues. Germline V gives CDR1 LGHNA, CDR2 YNFKEQ. V dropped 1 base and J dropped 3; count of bases not matched to a gene: 9. The CDR3 is CASSQVLRGQLYNEQFF. The DNA of the CDR3 is TGTGCCAGCAGCCAAGTCCTCCGGGGACAGCTCTACAATGAGCAGTTCTTC.

The V and J genes are TRBV18 and TRBJ2-5; 7 bases are a match to TRBD1. Trimming took 8 bases from V and 1 from J; bases not matched to a gene: 7. This CDR3 is built from 14 residues. CDR1 KGHSH and CDR2 LQKENI come from the germline V gene. The CDR3 nucleotides read TGTGCCAGCAAAGAGGACAGGCTCCAAGAGACCCAGTACTTC. Its translation: CASKEDRLQETQYF.

The rearrangement links TRBV4-1 to TRBJ2-7; 7 bases line up with TRBD1. Germline values: CDR1 MGHRA, CDR2 YSYEKL. The ends lost 0 bases at V and 2 bases at J; junction bases unmatched: 4. This CDR3 is built from 15 residues. DNA of the CDR3: TGCGCCAGCAGCCAAGAGGGGCAGGGGGCCTACGAGCAGTACTTC. It is translated as CASSQEGQGAYEQYF.

The chain has TRBV20-1 and TRBJ1-2; D gene ambiguous. Germline lookup yields CDR1 DFQATT and CDR2 SNEGSKA (reference sequence). Deletions cut 0 bases from V and 7 bases from J, with 6 bases between. This CDR3 has 11 amino acids. CDR3 coding DNA: TGCAGTGCTAGAGAACAGTCTGGCTACACCTTC. It is translated as CSAREQSGYTF.

V and J are TRBV2 and TRBJ1-5; D possibly corresponds to TRBD1 (6 bases). V lost 5 bases and J 0 bases, leaving 11 bases between the germline ends. The germline V gene has CDR1 SNHLY and CDR2 FYNNEI. CDR3 length equals 15 residues. CDR3 bases: TGTGCCAGCAGTTCACAGGGAACTAGCAATCAGCCCCAGCATTTT. Its protein is CASSSQGTSNQPQHF.

This chain joins TRBV4-2 and TRBJ2-1, with 12 bases aligning to TRBD2. The CDR3 totals 15 residues. V was pared by 4 bases and J by 4 bases, with 2 bases of the junction left unmatched. Germline lookup yields CDR1 LGHNA and CDR2 YNFKEQ. CDR3 sequence: CASSPSGGEYNEQFF. In DNA, the CDR3 is TGTGCCAGCAGCCCTAGCGGGGGGGAATACAATGAGCAGTTCTTC.

The CDR3 loop is CASSLAGGVHEQYF. The CDR3 DNA follows: TGCGCCAGCAGCTTGGCCGGAGGGGTTCACGAGCAGTACTTC. The V gene is TRBV5-1, the J gene TRBJ2-7; a weak D match, TRBD2 (6 bases). Trimming removed 0 bases from V and 5 bases from J, with 12 bases in between. Looked up from germline, CDR1 is SGHRS and CDR2 is YFSETQ. This CDR3 is built from 14 residues. Using reference TRBV5-1 and TRBJ2-7 for the parts outside the CDR3, the full variable domain is KAGVTQTPRYLIKTRGQQVTLSCSPISGHRSVSWYQQTPGQGLQFLFEYFSETQRNKGNFPGRFSGRQFSNSRSEMNVSTLELGDSALYLCASSLAGGVHEQYFGPGTRLTVT.

This clone was detected once. In DNA, the CDR3 is TGTGCCAGCAGCCAGGGGGCCGGGCCTACCTACGAGCAGTACTTC. Protein: CASSQGAGPTYEQYF. V is TRBV4-2 and J is TRBJ2-7, with D perhaps TRBD1 (6 bases). The ends were cut back, 3 bases at V and 2 bases at J, with 14 bases in the middle. The germline gives CDR1 LGHNA, CDR2 YNFKEQ. This CDR3 comprises 15 residues.

The chain combines TRBV2 with TRBJ2-2; 9 nucleotides line up with TRBD2. This CDR3 is built from 13 residues. After removal of 8 bases from V and 7 bases from J, the junction contained 5 bases not matched to a gene. The germline gives CDR1 SNHLY, CDR2 FYNNEI. The DNA for the CDR3 is TGTGCCAGCTTGCGGGGGGGCGACGGGGAGCTGTTTTTT. It codes for CASLRGGDGELFF. The variable domain in full, with the rest retrieved from reference TRBV2 and TRBJ2-2, is EPEVTQTPSHQVTQMGQEVILRCVPISNHLYFYWYRQILGQKVEFLVSFYNNEISEKSEIFDDQFSVERPDGSNFTLKIRSTKLEDSAMYFCASLRGGDGELFFGEGSRLTVL.

The CDR3 spells CASSLATGGGAFYNEQFF. The CDR3, as DNA: TGTGCCAGCAGCTTAGCTACTGGCGGGGGGGCCTTTTACAATGAGCAGTTCTTC. This chain joins TRBV7-2 and TRBJ2-1; TRBD2 agrees at 9 bases. The trim removed 0 bases at V and 4 bases at J, leaving 10 bases unmatched. The CDR3 length is 18 residues. Germline assignment: CDR1 SGHTA and CDR2 FQGNSA.

The V gene is TRBV30, the J gene TRBJ1-5, with D perhaps matching TRBD1 (5 bases). Germline values: CDR1 GTSNPN, CDR2 SVGIG (reference sequence). The CDR3 sequence is 15 residues long. V was shortened by 2 bases and J by 0 bases, with 11 bases between the two germline ends. The DNA for the CDR3 is TGTGCCTGGAGTCATAGGGGATATAGCAATCAGCCCCAGCATTTT. Its protein is CAWSHRGYSNQPQHF.

The chain recombines TRBV2 with TRBJ1-5; the match to TRBD1 covers 10 bases. Germline V gene lookup returns CDR1 SNHLY and CDR2 FYNNEI. The trim removed 5 bases at V and 2 bases at J, leaving 15 bases unmatched. This CDR3 comprises 19 residues. CDR3 nucleotide sequence: TGTGCCAGCAGTCCTATGGGGACAGGGGATAGGAGGGGCAATCAGCCCCAGCATTTT. Translating gives CASSPMGTGDRRGNQPQHF.

By sample fraction, this clone is medium-sized. This rearrangement joins TRBV5-4 to TRBJ2-5, with 7 bases matching TRBD2. The CDR3 has 13 residues. Germline values: CDR1 SGHNT, CDR2 YYREEE (reference sequence). V dropped 2 bases and J dropped 3; count of bases not matched to a gene: 1. Here the CDR3 DNA reads TGTGCCAGCAGCTTTGGACTAGAAGAGACCCAGTACTTC. Amino acid sequence: CASSFGLEETQYF. Complete variable domain (other parts from reference TRBV5-4 and TRBJ2-5): ETGVTQSPTHLIKTRGQQVTLRCSSQSGHNTVSWYQQALGQGPQFIFQYYREEENGRGNFPPRFSGLQFPNYSSELNVNALELDDSALYLCASSFGLEETQYFGPGTRLLVL.